The TCR beta chain under discussion was sequenced for a study of shared clonotypes between healthy human individuals. The overall study: Donors had three CD4 naive, three CD4 memory, two CD8 naive and one CD8 memory plate apiece.

Note on this clone: Antigen unknown.

The ends lost 4 bases at V and 3 bases at J; junction bases unmatched: 5. From germline, CDR1 is LNHNV and CDR2 YYDKDF (reference sequence). The CDR3 sequence is 15 residues long. CD45RA-negative memory and CD45RA+ naive subsets were split from the CD4+ cells. Study-wide results and caveats: About 4.5% of naive CD4 clonotypes were common to a handful of donors.

The data were produced by immunoSEQ multiplex PCR, yet TCRdb's version contains in-frame clones alone and is incomplete. The sample includes more than 2,000,000 clones, just over 90% of them seen just once. This receptor was obtained from a young man in good health. Some clones in this sample may be carry-over from other donors' samples. Sequencing was done on a sample of naive CD4+ T cells from PBMCs. The subset here: CD45RA+ positively selected. The rearrangement links TRBV15 to TRBJ1-5, with 8 positions matching TRBD1. This CDR3 reads CATSTPGQANQPQHF. CDR3 sequence (DNA): TGTGCCACCAGCACCCCGGGACAGGCCAATCAGCCCCAGCATTTT. The full variable domain, in which reference TRBV15 and TRBJ1-5 provide the parts outside the CDR3, is DAMVIQNPRYQVTQFGKPVTLSCSQTLNHNVMYWYQQKSSQAPKLLFHYYDKDFNNEADTPDNFQSRRPNTSFCFLDIRSPGLGDTAMYLCATSTPGQANQPQHFGDGTRLSIL.